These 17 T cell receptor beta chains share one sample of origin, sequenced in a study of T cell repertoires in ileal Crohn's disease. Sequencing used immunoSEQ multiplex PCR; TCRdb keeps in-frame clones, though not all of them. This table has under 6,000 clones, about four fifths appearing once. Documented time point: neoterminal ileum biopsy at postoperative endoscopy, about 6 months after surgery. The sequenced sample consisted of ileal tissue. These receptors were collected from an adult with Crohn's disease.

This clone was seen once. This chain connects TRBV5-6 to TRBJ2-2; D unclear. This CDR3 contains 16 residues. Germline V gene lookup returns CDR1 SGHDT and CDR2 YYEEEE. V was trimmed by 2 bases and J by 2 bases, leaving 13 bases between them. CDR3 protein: CASSLSVLSNTGELFF. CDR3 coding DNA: TGTGCCAGCAGCTTATCGGTCCTGTCAAACACCGGGGAGCTGTTTTTT.

The CDR3 region is CASSVQGARTEAFF. Written as DNA, the CDR3 is TGCGCCAGCAGCGTACAGGGGGCTCGGACTGAAGCTTTCTTT. The chain couples TRBV5-1 to TRBJ1-1, with 9 nucleotides matching TRBD1. This CDR3 comprises 14 residues. After removal of 4 bases from V and 5 bases from J, the junction contained 6 bases not matched to a gene. Germline V gene data show CDR1 as SGHRS and CDR2 as YFSETQ.

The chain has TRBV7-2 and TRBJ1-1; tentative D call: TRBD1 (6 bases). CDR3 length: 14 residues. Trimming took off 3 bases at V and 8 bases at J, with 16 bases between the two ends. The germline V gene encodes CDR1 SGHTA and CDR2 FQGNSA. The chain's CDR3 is CASSFGRGAWEAFF. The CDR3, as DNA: TGTGCCAGCAGCTTCGGAAGGGGGGCTTGGGAAGCTTTCTTT.

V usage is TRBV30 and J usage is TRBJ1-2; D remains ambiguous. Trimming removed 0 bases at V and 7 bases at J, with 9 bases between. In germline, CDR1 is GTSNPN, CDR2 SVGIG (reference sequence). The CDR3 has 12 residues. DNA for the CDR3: TGTGCCTGGAGTGTAGGAGGTCCTGGCTACACCTTC. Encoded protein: CAWSVGGPGYTF.

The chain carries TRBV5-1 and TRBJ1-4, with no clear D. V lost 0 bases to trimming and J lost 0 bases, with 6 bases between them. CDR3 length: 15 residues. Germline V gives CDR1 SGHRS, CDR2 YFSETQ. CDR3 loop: CASSLGFATNEKLFF. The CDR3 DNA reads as TGCGCCAGCAGCTTGGGGTTCGCAACTAATGAAAAACTGTTTTTT.

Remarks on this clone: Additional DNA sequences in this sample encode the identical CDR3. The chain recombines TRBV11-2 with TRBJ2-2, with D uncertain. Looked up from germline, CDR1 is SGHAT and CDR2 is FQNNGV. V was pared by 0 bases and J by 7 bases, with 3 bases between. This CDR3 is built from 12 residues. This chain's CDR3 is CASSLEFGELFF. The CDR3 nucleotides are TGTGCCAGCAGCTTAGAGTTCGGGGAGCTGTTTTTT. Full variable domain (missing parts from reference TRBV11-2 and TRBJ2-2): EAGVAQSPRYKIIEKRQSVAFWCNPISGHATLYWYQQILGQGPKLLIQFQNNGVVDDSQLPKDRFSAERLKGVDSTLKIQPAKLEDSAVYLCASSLEFGELFFGEGSRLTVL.

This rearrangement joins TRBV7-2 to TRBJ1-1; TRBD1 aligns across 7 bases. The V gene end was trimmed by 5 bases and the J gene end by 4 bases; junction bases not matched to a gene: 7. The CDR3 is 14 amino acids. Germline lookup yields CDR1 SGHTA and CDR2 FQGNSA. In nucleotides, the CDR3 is TGTGCCAGCAGCCCTCGGACAGGAGGCACTGAAGCTTTCTTT. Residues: CASSPRTGGTEAFF.

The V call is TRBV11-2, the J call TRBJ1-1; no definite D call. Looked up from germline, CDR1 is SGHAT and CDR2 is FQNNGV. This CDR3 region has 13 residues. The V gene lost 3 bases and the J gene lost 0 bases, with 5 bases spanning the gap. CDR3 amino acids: CASSFSLNTEAFF. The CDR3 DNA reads TGTGCCAGCAGCTTTTCCCTGAACACTGAAGCTTTCTTT.

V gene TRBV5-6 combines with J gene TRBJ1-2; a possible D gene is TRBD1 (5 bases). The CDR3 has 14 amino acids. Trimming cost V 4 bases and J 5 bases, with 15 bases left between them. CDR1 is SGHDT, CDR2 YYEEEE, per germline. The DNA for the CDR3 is TGTGCCAGCAGCCCCCGAGGGGTGGGTTATGGCTACACCTTC. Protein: CASSPRGVGYGYTF.

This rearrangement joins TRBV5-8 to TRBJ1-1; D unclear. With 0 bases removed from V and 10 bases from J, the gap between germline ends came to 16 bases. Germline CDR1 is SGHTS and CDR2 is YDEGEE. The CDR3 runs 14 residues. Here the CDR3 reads CASSLESVSGRAFF. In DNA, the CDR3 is TGTGCCAGCAGCTTGGAATCTGTGAGTGGTAGAGCTTTCTTT.

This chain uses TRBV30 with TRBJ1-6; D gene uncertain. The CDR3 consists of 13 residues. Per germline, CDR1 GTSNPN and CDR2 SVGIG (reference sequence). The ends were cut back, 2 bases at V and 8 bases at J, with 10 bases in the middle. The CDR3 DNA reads TGTGCCTGGAGTCTAGAAGAGTATTCACCCCTCCACTTT. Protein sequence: CAWSLEEYSPLHF.

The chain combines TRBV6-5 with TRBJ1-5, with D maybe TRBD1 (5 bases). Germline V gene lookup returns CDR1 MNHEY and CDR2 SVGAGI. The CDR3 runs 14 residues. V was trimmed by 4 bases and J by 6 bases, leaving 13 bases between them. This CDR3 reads CASSSLTGGQPQHF. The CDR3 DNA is TGTGCCAGCAGTTCGTTAACGGGGGGTCAGCCCCAGCATTTT.

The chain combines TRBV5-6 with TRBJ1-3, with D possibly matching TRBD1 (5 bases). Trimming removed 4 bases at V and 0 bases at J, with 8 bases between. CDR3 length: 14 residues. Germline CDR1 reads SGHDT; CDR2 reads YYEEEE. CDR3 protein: CASSLGPSGNTIYF. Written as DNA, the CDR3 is TGTGCCAGCAGCCTGGGACCCTCTGGAAACACCATATATTTT.

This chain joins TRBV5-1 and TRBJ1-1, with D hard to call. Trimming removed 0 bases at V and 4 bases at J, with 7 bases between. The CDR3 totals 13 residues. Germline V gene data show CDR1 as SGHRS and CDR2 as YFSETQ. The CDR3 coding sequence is TGCGCCAGCAGCTTGGAGAGTTTCACTGAAGCTTTCTTT. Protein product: CASSLESFTEAFF.

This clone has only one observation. In nucleotides, the CDR3 is TGCGCCAGCAGCTCTCCCGGGACGCGGAGGGGCACCGGGGAGCTGTTTTTT. This sequence encodes CASSSPGTRRGTGELFF. The chain links TRBV5-1 to TRBJ2-2, with a tentative D call TRBD2 (6 bases). V was shortened by 3 bases and J by 4 bases, with 19 bases between the two germline ends. Per germline, CDR1 SGHRS and CDR2 YFSETQ. This CDR3 has 17 amino acids.

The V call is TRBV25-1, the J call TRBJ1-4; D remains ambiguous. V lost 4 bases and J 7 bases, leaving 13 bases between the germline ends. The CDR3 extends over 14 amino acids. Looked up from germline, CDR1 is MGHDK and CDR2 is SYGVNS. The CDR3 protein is CASSADTVSEKLFF. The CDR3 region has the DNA TGTGCCAGCAGTGCTGACACCGTGAGTGAAAAACTGTTTTTT.

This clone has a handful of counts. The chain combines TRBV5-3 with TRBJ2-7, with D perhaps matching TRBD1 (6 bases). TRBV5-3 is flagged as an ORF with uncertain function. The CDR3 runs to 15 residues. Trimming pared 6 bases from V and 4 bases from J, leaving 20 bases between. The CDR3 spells CARTSSSRGSYEQYF. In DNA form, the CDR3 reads TGTGCCAGAACATCCTCCTCCAGGGGAAGTTACGAGCAGTACTTC.